A single sample is the source of the 32 T cell receptor beta chains below, sequenced in a study of T cell repertoires in cytomegalovirus infection (dated by TCRdb to about 2019). Sequencing was performed on an Illumina HiSeq 1500. Clones were called with MiXCR by TCRdb after fastp trimmed the public reads at Q25, and only in-frame beta chains were retained. Here each entry gathers all rows of one CDR3 protein and keeps the most common genes and DNA. The sample has nearly 450,000 distinct CDR3 sequences on record, 31% of them singletons. Approximately 15% of the sample comes from the top ten. The sample was PBMCs. Receptor source: a human donor in good health (CMV status not recorded). Some clones in this sample may be carry-over from other donors' samples.

This clonotype was seen ten or more times. The chain recombines TRBV27 with TRBJ2-3; 7 bases fit TRBD2. The CDR3 loop spans 15 amino acids. V was clipped by 2 bases and J by 5 bases; unmatched bases: 7. Germline lookup yields CDR1 MNHEY and CDR2 SMNVEV (reference sequence). The CDR3 coding sequence is TGTGCCAGCAGTTTAGGCGGGGGACTAATAGATACGCAGTATTTT. It encodes CASSLGGGLIDTQYF.

This clonotype showed up just a few times. The chain combines TRBV7-6 with TRBJ1-1; D uncertain. V was pared by 5 bases and J by 1 base, with 8 bases between. The CDR3 loop spans 13 amino acids. Germline lookup yields CDR1 SGHVS and CDR2 FNYEAQ. The CDR3 DNA follows: TGTGCCAGCAGCATCGCATCGAACACTGAAGCTTTCTTT. This encodes CASSIASNTEAFF.

The chain uses TRBV4-1 and TRBJ1-4; 7 bases are a match to TRBD1. Looked up from germline, CDR1 is MGHRA and CDR2 is YSYEKL. This CDR3 has 15 amino acids. Trimming removed 6 bases from V and 10 bases from J; junction bases left unmatched: 14. CDR3 DNA: TGCGCCAGCAGTCCCGGACAGGCGGGACTAGGAAAACTGTTTTTT. This gives the protein CASSPGQAGLGKLFF.

This chain uses TRBV7-2 with TRBJ1-2; D is unresolved. Germline lookup yields CDR1 SGHTA and CDR2 FQGNSA. The CDR3 extends over 15 amino acids. V was trimmed by 1 base and J by 3 bases, leaving 12 bases between them. CDR3 in amino acids: CASSLERDFYYGYTF. DNA of the CDR3: TGTGCCAGCAGCTTAGAGAGGGATTTCTACTATGGCTACACCTTC.

The rearrangement uses TRBV4-2 and TRBJ1-5; 8 nucleotides align to TRBD1. The CDR3 is 13 residues long. Germline CDR1 LGHNA, CDR2 YNFKEQ. J was trimmed by 7 bases and V by 3 bases; bases with no gene match: 2. CDR3 DNA: TGTGCCAGCAGCCATGACAGGGGCCAGCCCCAGCATTTT. It specifies CASSHDRGQPQHF.

This clonotype has at least ten counts. This rearrangement joins TRBV28 to TRBJ2-1; D gene uncertain. The CDR3 is 15 amino acids. The V gene lost 2 bases and the J gene lost 7 bases, with 15 bases spanning the gap. Germline V gives CDR1 MDHEN, CDR2 SYDVKM. DNA of the CDR3: TGTGCCAGCAGTTTAAGGGTCCTATTTGGGAATGAGCAGTTCTTC. Translation: CASSLRVLFGNEQFF.

To note about this clonotype: The final CDR3 position lacks the conserved phenylalanine or tryptophan, pointing to a likely read error. The DNA is omitted, as the CDR3 cannot be located on it reliably, and the CDR3 follows TCRdb's listing. The chain recombines TRBV7-2 with TRBJ2-1; the D call of TRBD1 is as the table states it, not checked on the DNA. The CDR3 comprises 14 residues, both ends counted. Germline V gene lookup returns CDR1 SGHTA and CDR2 FQGNSA. The CDR3 region is CASSSAVGGGEQFL.

The rearrangement uses TRBV4-1 and TRBJ2-1; 8 positions agree with TRBD1. The CDR3 is made up of 15 amino acids. V lost 3 bases and J lost 6; bases outside the gene matches: 7. Germline CDR1 and CDR2: MGHRA and YSYEKL. As DNA, the CDR3 is TGCGCCAGCAGCCAGGATCCGACAGGGGTCAATGAGCAGTTCTTC. Its protein is CASSQDPTGVNEQFF.

This chain uses TRBV19 with TRBJ1-2; D unclear. Germline CDR1 and CDR2: LNHDA and SQIVND (reference sequence). Trimming cost V 2 bases and J 8 bases, with 9 bases left between them. The CDR3 loop spans 12 amino acids. DNA of the CDR3: TGTGCCAGTAGTATATCATTAGGAGGCTACACCTTC. Protein sequence: CASSISLGGYTF. Drawing the rest from reference TRBV19 and TRBJ1-2, the complete variable domain is DGGITQSPKYLFRKEGQNVTLSCEQNLNHDAMYWYRQDPGQGLRLIYYSQIVNDFQKGDIAEGYSVSREKKESFPLTVTSAQKNPTAFYLCASSISLGGYTFGSGTRLTVV.

This clonotype was counted a single time. Without the conserved terminal phenylalanine or tryptophan, this CDR3 likely stems from a read error. The chain combines TRBV19 with TRBJ2-1; D may be TRBD2 (7 bases). CDR3 length: 17 residues. Germline lookup yields CDR1 LNHDA and CDR2 SQIVND (reference sequence). Trimming left V 4 bases short and J 6 bases short, with 22 bases between. CDR3 protein: CASSTSKGGLSVNEQFL. CDR3 in DNA: TGTGCCAGTAGTACGAGTAAGGGGGGGCTGTCGGTCAATGAGCAGTTCTTA.

This clonotype was detected many times. The rearrangement links TRBV24-1 to TRBJ2-1; D unresolved. CDR1 KGHDR and CDR2 SFDVKD come from the germline V gene. The CDR3 covers 17 residues. V dropped 4 bases and J dropped 0 bases, with 15 bases sitting between them. CDR3 in amino acids: CATSDPDPSSSYNEQFF. The CDR3 nucleotides read TGTGCCACCAGTGACCCGGACCCGTCAAGCTCCTACAATGAGCAGTTCTTC.

Worth noting for this clonotype: An end of the junction does not agree with germline; a read error may underlie this. V and J are TRBV7-2 and TRBJ1-4; D might be TRBD1 (6 bases). The CDR3 sequence is 15 residues long. In germline, CDR1 is SGHTA, CDR2 FQGNSA. In DNA form, the CDR3 reads TGTGCCAGCAGCTTAGGGGGACACCCTAATGAAAACCTGTTTTTT. This translates into CASSLGGHPNENLFF.

This clonotype was seen at least ten times. This chain uses TRBV7-8 with TRBJ1-3, with a possible D match to TRBD1 (6 bases). This CDR3 comprises 16 residues. V lost 3 bases, J lost 2 bases, and 14 bases lay in between. From germline, CDR1 is SGHVS and CDR2 FQNEAQ. The CDR3 is CASSLGRGGPGNTIYF. CDR3 coding DNA: TGTGCCAGCAGCTTGGGCAGGGGAGGCCCTGGAAACACCATATATTTT.

This clonotype appeared many times. The chain joins TRBV19 to TRBJ1-5; D remains unclear. Trimming removed 3 bases from V and 2 bases from J, with 11 bases in between. Per germline, CDR1 LNHDA and CDR2 SQIVND (reference sequence). The CDR3 totals 15 residues. The DNA of the CDR3 is TGTGCCAGTAGTATTTTTGGGGTGGGCAATCAGCCCCAGCATTTT. Its translation is CASSIFGVGNQPQHF.

A remark on this clonotype: Being one base from a much bigger clone, this may be a read error. Given the absence of the conserved phenylalanine or tryptophan at the CDR3 end, a read error is likely. The chain carries TRBV6-1 and TRBJ2-4, with TRBD2 matching over 9 bases. J was trimmed by 0 bases and V by 3 bases; bases with no gene match: 9. Germline V gene sequence: CDR1 MNHNS, CDR2 SASEGT. This CDR3 spans 18 amino acids. The CDR3 region is CASSDSIAGAVAKNIQYL. As DNA, the CDR3 is TGTGCCAGCAGTGATTCGATAGCGGGGGCCGTAGCCAAAAACATTCAGTACTTA.

The chain couples TRBV27 to TRBJ1-1; 7 bases are a match to TRBD1. The length of the CDR3 is 13 residues. Per the germline V gene, CDR1 is MNHEY and CDR2 is SMNVEV (reference sequence). The V gene end was trimmed by 5 bases and the J gene end by 5 bases; junction bases not matched to a gene: 5. DNA for the CDR3: TGTGCCAGCAGTAAGGGGGCTTGGACTGAAGCTTTCTTT. Amino acid sequence: CASSKGAWTEAFF.

This clonotype has just a few counts. The DNA is left out, because the CDR3 cannot be placed on it with certainty; the CDR3 is given as TCRdb lists it. The V gene is TRBV4-3, the J gene TRBJ1-1; the D call TRBD1 from the table was never checked on the DNA. Inclusive of both ends, the CDR3 amounts to 15 amino acids. From germline, CDR1 is LGHNA and CDR2 YSLEER. CDR3 loop: CASSQAFGAGTEAFF.

The chain joins TRBV12-3 or TRBV12-4 to TRBJ2-7; possible D gene TRBD1, 6 bases. This CDR3 is 14 amino acids long. Trimming removed 5 bases at V and 5 bases at J, with 16 bases between. Written as DNA, the CDR3 is TGTGCCAGCAGTCCGGAGAACAGGGTTCACGAGCAGTACTTC. Translation gives CASSPENRVHEQYF.

Comments on this clonotype: Sequence at one end of the junction differs from germline and may be a read error. The V gene is TRBV7-7, the J gene TRBJ2-1; D might be TRBD2 (6 bases). The CDR3 extends over 15 amino acids. CDR1 and CDR2 from the germline V gene are SSHAT and FNYEAQ (reference sequence). The CDR3 DNA follows: TGTGCTAGCAGCCCAAACCACGGGGGTGGTAATGAGCAGTTCTTC. Translating it yields CASSPNHGGGNEQFF.

This clonotype was seen many times. The chain has TRBV7-6 and TRBJ2-2; D unresolved. Germline loops: CDR1 SGHVS, CDR2 FNYEAQ. This CDR3 contains 15 residues. V dropped 5 bases and J dropped 7 bases, with 17 bases sitting between them. CDR3 DNA: TGTGCCAGCAGCCCTACTCCAACGGAGCACGGGGAGCTGTTTTTT. The encoded protein is CASSPTPTEHGELFF.

This clonotype was detected only a few times. The chain couples TRBV11-2 to TRBJ1-2, with D possibly TRBD1 on 6 matching bases. The germline V and J ends were trimmed by 1 base and 2 bases, with 8 bases remaining between them. CDR3 length: 14 amino acids. Per the germline V gene, CDR1 is SGHAT and CDR2 is FQNNGV. The CDR3 DNA is TGTGCCAGCAGCTTAGCAGGGGTAAACTATGGCTACACCTTC. It encodes CASSLAGVNYGYTF.

The gene calls are TRBV6-1 and TRBJ2-6; D is uncertain. V lost 2 bases to trimming and J lost 1 base, with 21 bases between them. Germline assignment: CDR1 MNHNS and CDR2 SASEGT. This CDR3 spans 20 amino acids. The CDR3 reads CASSEIPGPGLGSGANVLTF. Here the CDR3 DNA reads TGTGCCAGCAGTGAAATCCCCGGACCGGGCCTGGGATCTGGGGCCAACGTCCTGACTTTC.

This clonotype was counted many times. The chain is built from TRBV7-9 and TRBJ1-4; no reliable D call. This CDR3 is built from 15 residues. Germline V gene data show CDR1 as SEHNR and CDR2 as FQNEAQ (reference sequence). With 5 bases removed from V and 3 bases from J, the gap between germline ends came to 13 bases. In DNA, the CDR3 is TGTGCCAGCAGCCCGGACGGACCTCCTAATGAAAAACTGTTTTTT. Translation: CASSPDGPPNEKLFF.

V is TRBV2 and J is TRBJ2-7; no definite D call. This CDR3 has 16 residues. The ends were cut back, 4 bases at V and 0 bases at J, with 16 bases in the middle. From germline, CDR1 is SNHLY and CDR2 FYNNEI. CDR3 sequence (DNA): TGTGCCAGCAGTGCTTCCAGACAAAAGAGCTCCTACGAGCAGTACTTC. Encoded protein: CASSASRQKSSYEQYF.

On this clonotype: The junction differs from germline at one of its ends, possibly a read error. The rearrangement joins TRBV5-6 to TRBJ1-1; D gene uncertain. The CDR3 covers 15 residues. Per the germline V gene, CDR1 is SGHDT and CDR2 is YYEEEE. CDR3: CDSSLRQVRRTEAFF. The CDR3 region has the DNA TGTGACAGCAGCTTGAGGCAGGTTAGGAGGACTGAAGCTTTCTTT.

To note about this clonotype: A much more abundant neighbour one base away suggests this may be a read error. The genes are TRBV11-1 and TRBJ2-1, with TRBD1 matching 7 bases. With V trimmed by 6 bases and J by 3 bases, 2 bases remained unmatched. Germline CDR1 SGHAT, CDR2 FQDESV (reference sequence). There are 13 residues in the CDR3. Here the CDR3 DNA reads TGTGCCAGCAGGGGGACAGACTACAATGAGCAGTTCTTC. Amino acid sequence: CASRGTDYNEQFF.

This clonotype was detected a few times. The chain joins TRBV5-5 to TRBJ2-5; TRBD2 matches 14 bases. CDR3 length: 16 residues. Germline CDR1 and CDR2: SGHKS and YYEKEE (reference sequence). Trimming cost V 4 bases and J 2 bases; bases outside gene matches: 4. CDR3 amino acids: CASSRGTSGRQETQYF. The CDR3 coding sequence is TGTGCCAGCAGCAGGGGGACTAGCGGGAGACAAGAGACCCAGTACTTC.

The chain employs TRBV4-1 and TRBJ2-5; the match to TRBD1 covers 7 bases. Germline V CDR1 and CDR2: MGHRA, YSYEKL. Trimming took 2 bases from V and 5 from J; bases not matched to a gene: 8. The CDR3 covers 15 residues. This CDR3 reads CASSQPSTGRETQYF. Written as DNA, the CDR3 is TGCGCCAGCAGCCAACCCTCGACAGGGCGGGAGACCCAGTACTTC.

This clonotype was seen only a few times. The chain joins TRBV27 to TRBJ2-7; D not resolved. CDR1 and CDR2 from the germline V gene are MNHEY and SMNVEV (reference sequence). The V end lost 6 bases, the J end lost 3 bases, and 15 bases lay between the germline ends. The CDR3 has 14 residues. The CDR3 sequence: CASRPGNNFYEQYF. The CDR3 DNA follows: TGTGCCAGCAGACCTGGCAATAATTTCTACGAGCAGTACTTC.

In the case of this clonotype: The junction and the germline gene differ at one end; a read error may be behind it. The chain uses TRBV12-3 or TRBV12-4 and TRBJ1-2; D gene ambiguous. CDR3 size: 17 residues. The DNA for the CDR3 is TGTGCCAGCACCTCGGTCTGCGTCCGAGGGATGAACTATGGCTACCCCTTC. The encoded protein is CASTSVCVRGMNYGYPF.

V is TRBV24-1 and J is TRBJ2-1; 10 bases match TRBD2. V was clipped by 0 bases and J by 5 bases; unmatched bases: 6. Per germline, CDR1 KGHDR and CDR2 SFDVKD. This CDR3 is built from 17 residues. CDR3 protein: CATSDLPSGGAHNEQFF. The CDR3 coding sequence is TGTGCCACCAGTGATTTGCCAAGCGGGGGGGCCCACAATGAGCAGTTCTTC.

This clonotype was picked up one time. Its ends do not fully match the called genes, so a read error is possible. This chain joins TRBV6-5 and TRBJ2-3; possibly TRBD1 for D (6 bases). CDR3 length equals 15 residues. CDR1 is MNHEY, CDR2 SVGAGI, per germline. The CDR3 reads CASSLGPGRTATQYF. The CDR3 DNA follows: TGTGCCAGCAGTTTGGGGCCGGGTCGGACAGCTACGCAGTATTTT.